Listed below are T cell receptor beta chains from one sample, sequenced in a study of blood T cell repertoires in COVID-19. Sequencing used immunoSEQ multiplex PCR; TCRdb keeps in-frame clones, though not all of them. The profile shows roughly 400,000 clones, 90% of them singletons. Sequenced sample: PBMCs or T cells enriched from blood (not recorded which). The source of these receptors is a man aged 18 to 30 who had recovered from COVID-19. Both conserved end residues are part of each CDR3. Rows give clone size only sometimes, using once, few, many, or a class for an expanded clone.

cdr3_length j_call clone_size v_call cdr3_aa
16 TRBJ2-1 NA TRBV5-1 CASSLGGLAGGDEQFF
14 TRBJ1-2 NA TRBV5-1 CASSYAGILGGYTF
14 TRBJ1-3 NA TRBV11-2 CASSSGVSGNTIYF
14 TRBJ1-4 NA TRBV10-2 CASSEPGMGEKLFF
17 TRBJ2-7 NA TRBV4-1 CASSPGGRGTDLWEQYF
18 TRBJ2-3 NA TRBV7-9 CASSLVLKTSGGADTQYF
13 TRBJ1-2 NA TRBV7-6 CASSLSQGDGYTF
14 TRBJ1-6 NA TRBV9 CASSVASYNSPLHF
16 TRBJ1-6 NA TRBV10-3 CANSPTGGVAASPLHF
17 TRBJ1-3 NA TRBV4-1 CASSQGRDSSLGNTIYF
16 TRBJ2-3 once TRBV28 CASSSNAGSRTDTQYF
17 TRBJ2-4 once TRBV5-1 CASSPTTQGLAKNIQYF
14 TRBJ1-1 NA TRBV5-4 CASSVDSRPTEAFF
12 TRBJ1-1 NA TRBV10-3 CAISEQGTEAFF